The T cell receptor (beta chain) described here comes from a study of regulatory and conventional T cells in RAG deficiency. General study results and limits: In Omenn syndrome, Treg and Tconv repertoires overlapped >85%. Sorted Omenn CD25-high CD127-low cells may not be bona fide Tregs. Compared with controls, unique Treg TCR beta sequences dropped roughly 94-fold in Omenn syndrome and CID/AS.

The sorted regulatory T cells were CD4+, CD25-high and CD127-low, with genomic DNA sequenced. The repertoire was sequenced with immunoSEQ multiplex PCR; TCRdb's copy has only in-frame clones and lacks some. The sample lists around 29,000 clones, around nine tenths occurring once. Concerning this clone: What it binds is not known.

The trim removed 1 base at V and 9 bases at J, leaving 7 bases unmatched. The CDR3 length is 16 residues. Germline V lookup: CDR1 SGHTA, CDR2 FQGNSA. The same sample was also studied in work on regulatory T cells. That paper adds: Amplification used 52 TRBV primers and 13 TRBJ primers. Regulatory T cells showed the strongest V-J pair restriction and V/J gene skewing among patient repertoires.

V gene TRBV7-2 combines with J gene TRBJ2-1, with 12 positions matching TRBD2. The TCR was taken from a human donor in good health. The sequencing input was Tregs sorted from blood. The chain's CDR3 is CASSLVVLAGGSEQFF. The CDR3 DNA reads TGTGCCAGCAGCTTAGTAGTCCTAGCGGGGGGGAGTGAGCAGTTCTTC.